Each of the 2 T cell receptor beta chains below was sequenced from the same sample in a study of chemoradiotherapy in HPV16-positive cancers. Using immunoSEQ multiplex PCR, the repertoire was profiled, and TCRdb retains in-frame clones only, with some absent. Among 2,000 or so clones, about 90% were seen once, and the ten largest hold more than 7%. The material sequenced was tumor tissue, taken from a patient who underwent chemoradiotherapy. These receptors originate from a human donor with HPV-associated anogenital cancer.

The gene calls are TRBV29-1 and TRBJ1-4, with 7 bases aligning to TRBD1. Per the germline V gene, CDR1 is SQVTM and CDR2 is ANQGSEA. Trimming at V came to 2 bases and at J to 7 bases, leaving 4 bases not matched to a gene. The CDR3 is made up of 13 amino acids. CDR3 nucleotides: TGCAGCGTTGAAAGACAGGGTTCTGAAAAACTGTTTTTT. Its protein product is CSVERQGSEKLFF.

The gene calls are TRBV11-3 and TRBJ2-1; TRBD2 matches 14 bases. V shed 5 bases and J 6 bases; nucleotides not matched to a gene: 9. Germline V lookup: CDR1 SGHNT, CDR2 YENEEA. The CDR3 sequence is 17 residues long. Written as DNA, the CDR3 is TGTGCCAGCAGCACCTGGACTAGCGGGAGGTCAGGCAATGAGCAGTTCTTC. This translates into CASSTWTSGRSGNEQFF.